This passage covers 20 T cell receptor beta chains from one sample sequenced in a study of lymphopenia after photon versus proton radiotherapy. Repertoires were generated with immunoSEQ multiplex PCR, while TCRdb's copy carries only in-frame clones and drops some. The sample has about 64,000 clones; about nine tenths are singletons. The sample consisted of peripheral blood, taken from a patient treated with proton-based radiotherapy. The receptor set was obtained from a man at least 80 years old with esophageal cancer.

This chain joins TRBV18 and TRBJ2-1, with D possibly being TRBD1 or TRBD2 (7 bases each). Germline V CDR1 and CDR2: KGHSH, LQKENI. There are 15 residues in the CDR3. Trimming stripped 8 bases from V and 4 bases from J, with 18 bases between. CDR3 DNA sequence: TGTGCCAGCCAAAGACAGGGAGGGCGGTACAATGAGCAGTTCTTC. Its translation: CASQRQGGRYNEQFF.

The rearrangement joins TRBV7-8 to TRBJ1-1, with 9 bases lining up with TRBD1. Germline CDR1 is SGHVS and CDR2 is FQNEAQ. Trimming at V came to 5 bases and at J to 6 bases, leaving 13 bases not matched to a gene. The CDR3 is 16 amino acids. The CDR3 is CASSLLQGAIFPEAFF. CDR3 nucleotides: TGTGCCAGCAGCCTACTACAGGGGGCTATTTTCCCTGAAGCTTTCTTT.

The chain has TRBV5-1 and TRBJ2-7; D gene uncertain. The CDR3 spans 15 residues. Germline V gene lookup returns CDR1 SGHRS and CDR2 YFSETQ. V lost 0 bases to trimming and J lost 2 bases, with 12 bases between them. The DNA of the CDR3 is TGCGCCAGCAGCTTGGAGGGTTCGACGCCCTACGAGCAGTACTTC. Translated: CASSLEGSTPYEQYF. The full variable domain, with the rest looked up from reference TRBV5-1 and TRBJ2-7, is KAGVTQTPRYLIKTRGQQVTLSCSPISGHRSVSWYQQTPGQGLQFLFEYFSETQRNKGNFPGRFSGRQFSNSRSEMNVSTLELGDSALYLCASSLEGSTPYEQYFGPGTRLTVT.

The CDR3 DNA follows: TGTGCCAGCAGCTTAACACTAGCGGGGGGGCCGGGGTACGAGCAGTACTTC. Translation: CASSLTLAGGPGYEQYF. The rearrangement joins TRBV7-2 to TRBJ2-7, with 13 bases that match TRBD2. Looked up from germline, CDR1 is SGHTA and CDR2 is FQGNSA. The CDR3 is 17 residues long. With 2 bases clipped from V and 4 bases from J, the junction kept 8 bases outside the gene matches.

The J gene is TRBJ1-2, the V gene TRBV7-9; TRBD1 might be the D (5 bases). Germline assignment: CDR1 SEHNR and CDR2 FQNEAQ (reference sequence). The germline V and J ends were trimmed by 4 bases and 8 bases, with 17 bases remaining between them. The CDR3 length is 14 residues. The CDR3: CASSSSSGTEGYTF. CDR3 nucleotide sequence: TGTGCCAGCAGCTCGTCCTCCGGGACGGAGGGCTACACCTTC.

This rearrangement joins TRBV14 to TRBJ1-3; D gene ambiguous. The CDR3 sequence is 14 residues long. V lost 1 base, J lost 1 base, and 5 bases lay in between. From germline, CDR1 is SGHDN and CDR2 FVKESK. Written as DNA, the CDR3 is TGTGCCAGCAGCCAAGCGGGGTCTGGAAACACCATATATTTT. Amino acids: CASSQAGSGNTIYF.

The chain links TRBV6-1 to TRBJ2-5, with D perhaps given as TRBD1 or TRBD2 (5 bases each). Trimming took 6 bases from V and 7 from J, leaving 15 bases between them. Germline CDR1 and CDR2: MNHNS and SASEGT. The CDR3 length is 13 residues. The chain's CDR3 is CASSVRDQGTQYF. CDR3 DNA sequence: TGTGCCAGCAGCGTCCGGGACCAGGGGACCCAGTACTTC.

This chain links TRBV6-1 with TRBJ1-3; a weak D match, TRBD1 (5 bases). Germline CDR1 MNHNS, CDR2 SASEGT. Trimming took off 6 bases at V and 0 bases at J, with 12 bases between the two ends. CDR3 length: 15 amino acids. CDR3 residues: CASSPRDRSGNTIYF. The CDR3 nucleotides are TGTGCCAGCAGCCCCCGGGACCGCTCTGGAAACACCATATATTTT.

J is TRBJ2-3 and V is TRBV2; TRBD2 aligns across 13 bases. This CDR3 comprises 16 residues. The trim removed 6 bases at V and 5 bases at J, leaving 8 bases unmatched. Germline values: CDR1 SNHLY, CDR2 FYNNEI. CDR3 sequence (DNA): TGTGCCAGCAGACTCGGACTAGCGGGAGAGGTAGATACGCAGTATTTT. Its protein product is CASRLGLAGEVDTQYF.

The count of this clone is one. CDR3 protein: CASSLARDTSYEQYF. The CDR3 DNA reads TGTGCCAGCAGCTTAGCGAGGGACACCTCCTACGAGCAGTACTTC. The chain joins TRBV7-9 to TRBJ2-5; D may be TRBD1 (6 bases). Judging by the DNA end, TRBJ2-7 fits better; the J call may be wrong. From germline, CDR1 is SEHNR and CDR2 FQNEAQ (reference sequence). CDR3 size: 15 residues.

J is TRBJ1-3 and V is TRBV4-1, with TRBD1 as a possible D gene (5 bases). CDR3 length: 18 amino acids. Trimming shortened V by 3 bases and J by 0 bases, and 18 bases separated the two germline ends. Germline V CDR1 and CDR2: MGHRA, YSYEKL. The CDR3 sequence is CASSQGPAGGTSGNTIYF. The CDR3 DNA reads TGCGCCAGCAGCCAGGGGCCGGCTGGGGGGACCTCTGGAAACACCATATATTTT.

The rearrangement joins TRBV29-1 to TRBJ2-5; no definite D call. Between the trimmed V and J ends, which lost 0 bases and 7 bases, there was a span of 6 bases. The CDR3 contains 11 residues. CDR1 SQVTM and CDR2 ANQGSEA come from the germline V gene. CDR3: CSVEEEGTQYF. The CDR3 region has the DNA TGCAGCGTTGAAGAGGAAGGGACCCAGTACTTC.

The chain is built from TRBV7-6 and TRBJ1-6; maybe TRBD1 (5 bases). V lost 1 base, J lost 10 bases, and 14 bases lay in between. The CDR3 has 15 residues. Germline lookup yields CDR1 SGHVS and CDR2 FNYEAQ. The CDR3 reads CASSLGGLARSPLHF. Here the CDR3 DNA reads TGTGCCAGCAGCTTAGGGGGACTAGCCCGCTCACCCCTCCACTTT. Based on the CDR3 plus reference TRBV7-6 and TRBJ1-6, the full variable domain is GAGVSQSPRYKVTKRGQDVALRCDPISGHVSLYWYRQALGQGPEFLTYFNYEAQQDKSGLPNDRFSAERPEGSISTLTIQRTEQRDSAMYRCASSLGGLARSPLHFGNGTRLTVT.

This rearrangement joins TRBV25-1 to TRBJ2-4, with D perhaps matching TRBD2 (6 bases). The germline V and J ends were trimmed by 6 bases and 1 base, with 16 bases remaining between them. Germline V gives CDR1 MGHDK, CDR2 SYGVNS. The length of the CDR3 is 16 residues. The chain's CDR3 is CASSPPWGTAKNIQYF. CDR3 nucleotide sequence: TGTGCCAGCAGCCCCCCATGGGGGACTGCCAAAAACATTCAGTACTTC.

The genes are TRBV5-1 and TRBJ1-1; D possibly corresponds to TRBD1 (5 bases). There are 14 residues in the CDR3. Trimming pared 5 bases from V and 3 bases from J, leaving 14 bases between. Per germline, CDR1 SGHRS and CDR2 YFSETQ. In DNA form, the CDR3 reads TGCGCCAGCAGTCAAACTGGCAGGGACACTGAAGCTTTCTTT. Residues: CASSQTGRDTEAFF.

J is TRBJ2-7 and V is TRBV5-1, with D possibly being TRBD1 or TRBD2 (5 bases each). Germline V gene sequence: CDR1 SGHRS, CDR2 YFSETQ. There are 15 residues in the CDR3. Deletions cut 4 bases from V and 2 bases from J, with 16 bases between. Written as DNA, the CDR3 is TGCGCCAGCAGCCCGGGGACCCTTACTACCTACGAGCAGTACTTC. Translating it yields CASSPGTLTTYEQYF.

The gene calls are TRBV9 and TRBJ1-1, with D possibly matching TRBD1 (5 bases). Deletions cut 4 bases from V and 2 bases from J, with 9 bases between. The CDR3 length is 13 residues. The germline CDR1 and CDR2 sequences are SGDLS and YYNGEE. As DNA, the CDR3 is TGTGCCAGCAGCCTCAGGGTAAACACTGAAGCTTTCTTT. Residues: CASSLRVNTEAFF. The variable domain in full, with the rest retrieved from reference TRBV9 and TRBJ1-1, is DSGVTQTPKHLITATGQRVTLRCSPRSGDLSVYWYQQSLDQGLQFLIQYYNGEERAKGNILERFSAQQFPDLHSELNLSSLELGDSALYFCASSLRVNTEAFFGQGTRLTVV.

V and J are TRBV18 and TRBJ2-3, with no clear D. CDR1 KGHSH and CDR2 LQKENI come from the germline V gene. V was shortened by 3 bases and J by 2 bases, with 9 bases between the two germline ends. This CDR3 is 14 amino acids long. In DNA, the CDR3 is TGTGCCAGCTCACCGGCCCTCAACACAGATACGCAGTATTTT. Its translation is CASSPALNTDTQYF.

This clone was counted a single time. V usage is TRBV5-1 and J usage is TRBJ2-3; 8 bases line up with TRBD2. Germline V gives CDR1 SGHRS, CDR2 YFSETQ. J was trimmed by 4 bases and V by 0 bases; bases with no gene match: 4. The CDR3 is made up of 15 amino acids. This chain's CDR3 is CASSLVGGAADTQYF. The CDR3 coding sequence is TGCGCCAGCAGCTTGGTCGGGGGGGCCGCAGATACGCAGTATTTT.

The chain employs TRBV2 and TRBJ2-5; 12 bases line up with TRBD2. The germline V gene encodes CDR1 SNHLY and CDR2 FYNNEI. The V gene end was trimmed by 4 bases and the J gene end by 5 bases; junction bases not matched to a gene: 5. The CDR3 spans 15 residues. This CDR3 reads CASSGPSGRAETQYF. CDR3 in DNA: TGTGCCAGCAGTGGGCCTAGCGGGAGGGCGGAGACCCAGTACTTC.